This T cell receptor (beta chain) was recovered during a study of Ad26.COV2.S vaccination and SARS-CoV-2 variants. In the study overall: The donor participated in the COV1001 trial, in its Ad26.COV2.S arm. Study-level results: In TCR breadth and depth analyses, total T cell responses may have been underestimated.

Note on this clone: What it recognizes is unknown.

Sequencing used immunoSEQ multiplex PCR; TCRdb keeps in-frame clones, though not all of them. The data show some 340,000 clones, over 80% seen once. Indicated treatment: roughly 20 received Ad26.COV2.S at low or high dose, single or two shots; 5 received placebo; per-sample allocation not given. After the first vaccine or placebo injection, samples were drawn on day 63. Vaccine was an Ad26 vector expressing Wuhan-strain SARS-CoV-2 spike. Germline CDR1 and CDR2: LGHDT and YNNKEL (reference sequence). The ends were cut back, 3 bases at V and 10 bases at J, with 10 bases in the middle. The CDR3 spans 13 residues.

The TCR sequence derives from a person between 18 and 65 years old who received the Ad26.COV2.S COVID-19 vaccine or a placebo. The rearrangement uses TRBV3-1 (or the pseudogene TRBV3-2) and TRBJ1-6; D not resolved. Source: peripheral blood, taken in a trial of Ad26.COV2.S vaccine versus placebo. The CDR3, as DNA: TGTGCCAGCAGCCAGCCGGGAAACTCACCCCTCCACTTT. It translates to CASSQPGNSPLHF.